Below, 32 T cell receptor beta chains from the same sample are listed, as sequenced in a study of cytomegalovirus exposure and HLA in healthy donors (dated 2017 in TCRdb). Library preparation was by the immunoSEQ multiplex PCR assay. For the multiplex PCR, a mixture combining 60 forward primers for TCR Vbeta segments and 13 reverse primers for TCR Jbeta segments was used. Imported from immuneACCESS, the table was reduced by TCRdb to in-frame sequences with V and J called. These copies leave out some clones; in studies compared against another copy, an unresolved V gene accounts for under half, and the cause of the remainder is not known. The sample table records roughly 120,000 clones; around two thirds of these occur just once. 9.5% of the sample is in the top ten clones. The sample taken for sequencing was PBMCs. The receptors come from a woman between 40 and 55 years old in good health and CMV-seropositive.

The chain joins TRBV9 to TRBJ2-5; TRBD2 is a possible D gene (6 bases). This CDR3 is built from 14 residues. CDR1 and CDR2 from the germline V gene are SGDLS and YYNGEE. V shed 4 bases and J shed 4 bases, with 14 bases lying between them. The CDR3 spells CASSPPAGRETQYF. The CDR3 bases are TGTGCCAGCAGCCCCCCCGCGGGACGAGAGACCCAGTACTTC. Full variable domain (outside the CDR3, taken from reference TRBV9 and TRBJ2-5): DSGVTQTPKHLITATGQRVTLRCSPRSGDLSVYWYQQSLDQGLQFLIQYYNGEERAKGNILERFSAQQFPDLHSELNLSSLELGDSALYFCASSPPAGRETQYFGPGTRLLVL.

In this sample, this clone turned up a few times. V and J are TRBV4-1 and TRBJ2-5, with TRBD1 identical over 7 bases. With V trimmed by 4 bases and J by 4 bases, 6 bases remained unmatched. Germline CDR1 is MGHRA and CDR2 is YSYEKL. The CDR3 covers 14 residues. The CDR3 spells CASSPTGLGETQYF. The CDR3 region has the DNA TGCGCCAGCAGCCCGACAGGGCTAGGAGAGACCCAGTACTTC.

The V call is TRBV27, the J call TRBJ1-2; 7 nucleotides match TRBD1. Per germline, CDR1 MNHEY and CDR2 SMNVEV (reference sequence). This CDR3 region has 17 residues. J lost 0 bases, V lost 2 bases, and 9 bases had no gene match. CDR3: CASSLGDRLIPNYGYTF. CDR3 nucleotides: TGTGCCAGCAGTTTAGGGGACAGACTTATTCCTAACTATGGCTACACCTTC.

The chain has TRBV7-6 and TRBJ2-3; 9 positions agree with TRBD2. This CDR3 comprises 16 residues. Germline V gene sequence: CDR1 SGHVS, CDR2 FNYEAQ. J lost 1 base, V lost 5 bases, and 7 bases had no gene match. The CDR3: CASSPRVAGGTDTQYF. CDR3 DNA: TGTGCCAGCAGCCCGAGGGTAGCGGGGGGCACAGATACGCAGTATTTT.

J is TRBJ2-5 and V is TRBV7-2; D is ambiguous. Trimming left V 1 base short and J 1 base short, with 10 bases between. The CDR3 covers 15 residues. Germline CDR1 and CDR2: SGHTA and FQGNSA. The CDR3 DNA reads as TGTGCCAGCAGCTTAGTGGCCAGGCTCCAAGAGACCCAGTACTTC. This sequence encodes CASSLVARLQETQYF.

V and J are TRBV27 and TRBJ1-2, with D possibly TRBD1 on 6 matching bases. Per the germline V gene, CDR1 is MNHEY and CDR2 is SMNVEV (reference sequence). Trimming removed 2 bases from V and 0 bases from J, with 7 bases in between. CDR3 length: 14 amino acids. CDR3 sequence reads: CASSLGGSNYGYTF. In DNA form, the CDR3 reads TGTGCCAGCAGTTTAGGGGGCTCTAACTATGGCTACACCTTC.

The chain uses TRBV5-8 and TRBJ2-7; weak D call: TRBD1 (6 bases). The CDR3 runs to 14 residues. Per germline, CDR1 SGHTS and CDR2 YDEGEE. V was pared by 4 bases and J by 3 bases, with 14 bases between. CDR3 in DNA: TGTGCCAGCAGCGTTACAGGGTTCAACTACGAGCAGTACTTC. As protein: CASSVTGFNYEQYF.

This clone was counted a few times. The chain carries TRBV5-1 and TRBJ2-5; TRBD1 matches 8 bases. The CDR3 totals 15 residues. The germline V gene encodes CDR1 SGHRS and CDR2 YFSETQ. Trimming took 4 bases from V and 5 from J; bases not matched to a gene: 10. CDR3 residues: CASSDADRAHETQYF. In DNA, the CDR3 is TGCGCCAGCAGCGACGCGGACAGGGCCCATGAGACCCAGTACTTC.

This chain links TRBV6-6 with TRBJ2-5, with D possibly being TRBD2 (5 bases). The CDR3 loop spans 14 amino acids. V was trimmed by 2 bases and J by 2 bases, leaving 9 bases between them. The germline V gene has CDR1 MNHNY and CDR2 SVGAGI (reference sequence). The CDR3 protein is CASSYGEGQETQYF. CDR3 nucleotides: TGTGCCAGCAGTTACGGTGAGGGTCAAGAGACCCAGTACTTC.

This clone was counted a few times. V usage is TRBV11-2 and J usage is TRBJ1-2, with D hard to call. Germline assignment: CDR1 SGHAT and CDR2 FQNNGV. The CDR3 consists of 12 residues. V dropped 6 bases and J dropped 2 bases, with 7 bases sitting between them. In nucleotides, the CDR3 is TGTGCCAGCAGTGGGAGGAACTATGGCTACACCTTC. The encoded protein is CASSGRNYGYTF.

The CDR3 region has the DNA TGTGCCAGCAGCTTAGAATCGTTCGAGCGGGGGTACAATGAGCAGTTCTTC. It specifies CASSLESFERGYNEQFF. This chain links TRBV11-2 with TRBJ2-1; 8 nucleotides align to TRBD2. After removal of 0 bases from V and 4 bases from J, the junction contained 8 bases not matched to a gene. CDR1 and CDR2 (germline): SGHAT, FQNNGV. The CDR3 totals 17 residues.

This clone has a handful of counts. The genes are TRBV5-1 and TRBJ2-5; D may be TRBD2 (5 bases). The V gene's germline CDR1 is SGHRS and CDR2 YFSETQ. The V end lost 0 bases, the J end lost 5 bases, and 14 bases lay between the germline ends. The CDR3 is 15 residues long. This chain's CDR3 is CASSLEGGSGETQYF. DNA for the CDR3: TGCGCCAGCAGCTTGGAGGGTGGGAGTGGTGAGACCCAGTACTTC.

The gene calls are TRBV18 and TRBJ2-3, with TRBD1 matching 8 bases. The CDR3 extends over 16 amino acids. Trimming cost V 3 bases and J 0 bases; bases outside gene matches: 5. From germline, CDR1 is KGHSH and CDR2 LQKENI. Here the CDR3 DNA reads TGTGCCAGCTCACCGCGGACAGGGCCTAGCACAGATACGCAGTATTTT. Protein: CASSPRTGPSTDTQYF. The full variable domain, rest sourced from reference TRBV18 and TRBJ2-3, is NAGVMQNPRHLVRRRGQEARLRCSPMKGHSHVYWYRQLPEEGLKFMVYLQKENIIDESGMPKERFSAEFPKEGPSILRIQQVVRGDSAAYFCASSPRTGPSTDTQYFGPGTRLTVL.

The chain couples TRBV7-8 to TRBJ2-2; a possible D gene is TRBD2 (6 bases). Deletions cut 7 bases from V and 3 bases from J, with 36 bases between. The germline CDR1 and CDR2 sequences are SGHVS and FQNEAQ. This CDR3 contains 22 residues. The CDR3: CASITRGASGPTFEADTGELFF. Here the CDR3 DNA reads TGTGCCAGCATCACCCGAGGAGCAAGCGGGCCTACCTTCGAGGCGGACACCGGGGAGCTGTTTTTT.

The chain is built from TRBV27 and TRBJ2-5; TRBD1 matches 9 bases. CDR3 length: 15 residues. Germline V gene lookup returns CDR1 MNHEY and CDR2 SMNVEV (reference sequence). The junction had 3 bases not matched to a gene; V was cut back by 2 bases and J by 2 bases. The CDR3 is CASSLRTGVQETQYF. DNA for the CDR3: TGTGCCAGCAGTTTACGGACAGGGGTTCAAGAGACCCAGTACTTC.

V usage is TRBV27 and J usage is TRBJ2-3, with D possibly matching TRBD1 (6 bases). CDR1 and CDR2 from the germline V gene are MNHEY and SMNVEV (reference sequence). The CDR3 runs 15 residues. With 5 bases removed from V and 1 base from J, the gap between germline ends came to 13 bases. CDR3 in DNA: TGTGCCAGCAGTCCTACGGACAGCCGCACAGATACGCAGTATTTT. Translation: CASSPTDSRTDTQYF.

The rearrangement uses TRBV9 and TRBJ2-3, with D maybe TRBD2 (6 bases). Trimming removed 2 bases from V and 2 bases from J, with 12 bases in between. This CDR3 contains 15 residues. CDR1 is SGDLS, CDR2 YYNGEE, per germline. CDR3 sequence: CASSVAGSDTDTQYF. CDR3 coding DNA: TGTGCCAGCAGCGTCGCCGGGAGCGACACAGATACGCAGTATTTT.

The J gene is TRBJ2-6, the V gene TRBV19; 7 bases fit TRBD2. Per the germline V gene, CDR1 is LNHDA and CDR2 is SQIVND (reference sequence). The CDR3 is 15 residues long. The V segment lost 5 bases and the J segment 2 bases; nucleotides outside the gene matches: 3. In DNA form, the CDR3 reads TGTGCCAGTAGTGTTGGGGGGGCTGGGGCCAACGTCCTGACTTTC. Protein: CASSVGGAGANVLTF.

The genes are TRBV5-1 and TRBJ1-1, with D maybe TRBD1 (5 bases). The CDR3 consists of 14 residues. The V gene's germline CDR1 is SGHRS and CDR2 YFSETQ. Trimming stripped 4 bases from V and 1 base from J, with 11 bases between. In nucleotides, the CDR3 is TGCGCCAGCAGCCCGGGGGGGGAGAACACTGAAGCTTTCTTT. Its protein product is CASSPGGENTEAFF.

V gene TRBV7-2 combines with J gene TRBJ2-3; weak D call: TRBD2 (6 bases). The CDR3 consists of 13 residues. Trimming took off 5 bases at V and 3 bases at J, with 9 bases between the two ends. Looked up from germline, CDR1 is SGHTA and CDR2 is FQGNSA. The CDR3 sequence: CASSRGITDTQYF. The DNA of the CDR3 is TGTGCCAGCAGCCGGGGGATAACAGATACGCAGTATTTT.

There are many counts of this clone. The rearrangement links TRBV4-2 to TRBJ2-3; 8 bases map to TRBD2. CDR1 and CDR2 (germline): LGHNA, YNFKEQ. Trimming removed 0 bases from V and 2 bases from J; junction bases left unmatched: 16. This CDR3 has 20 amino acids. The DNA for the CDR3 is TGTGCCAGCAGCCAAGATTTAAGCGGGGGCTACCCAATCACCACAGATACGCAGTATTTT. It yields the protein CASSQDLSGGYPITTDTQYF.

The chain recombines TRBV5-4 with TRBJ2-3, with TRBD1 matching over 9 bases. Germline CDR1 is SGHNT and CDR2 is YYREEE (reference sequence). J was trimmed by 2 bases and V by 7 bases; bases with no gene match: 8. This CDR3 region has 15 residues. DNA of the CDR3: TGTGCCAGCGGGGGCAGGGACAGGGTCACAGATACGCAGTATTTT. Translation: CASGGRDRVTDTQYF.

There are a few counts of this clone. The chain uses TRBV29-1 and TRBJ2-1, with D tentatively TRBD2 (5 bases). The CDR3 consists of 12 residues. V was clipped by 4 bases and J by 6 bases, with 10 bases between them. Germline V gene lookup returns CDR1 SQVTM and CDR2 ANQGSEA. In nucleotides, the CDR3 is TGCAGCGTTGGGGCTAGCTCCAATGAGCAGTTCTTC. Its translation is CSVGASSNEQFF.

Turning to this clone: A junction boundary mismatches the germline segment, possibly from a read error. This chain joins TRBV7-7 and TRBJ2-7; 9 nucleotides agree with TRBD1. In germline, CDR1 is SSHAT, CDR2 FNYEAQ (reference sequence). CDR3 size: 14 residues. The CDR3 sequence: CASSQGQGSDEQYF. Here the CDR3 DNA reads TGTGCTAGCAGCCAGGGACAGGGTTCGGACGAGCAGTACTTC.

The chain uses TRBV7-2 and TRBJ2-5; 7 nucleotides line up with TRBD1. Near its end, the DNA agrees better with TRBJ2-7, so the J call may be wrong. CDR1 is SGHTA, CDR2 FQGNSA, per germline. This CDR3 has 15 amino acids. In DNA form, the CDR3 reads TGTGCCAGCAGCTTAGGGACAGGCCGCCTCTACGAGCAGTACTTC. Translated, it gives CASSLGTGRLYEQYF.

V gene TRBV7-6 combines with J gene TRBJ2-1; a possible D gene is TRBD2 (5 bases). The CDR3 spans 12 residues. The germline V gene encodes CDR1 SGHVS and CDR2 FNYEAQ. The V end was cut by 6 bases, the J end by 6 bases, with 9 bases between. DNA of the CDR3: TGTGCCAGCAGTAGCGATGTCAATGAGCAGTTCTTC. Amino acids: CASSSDVNEQFF.

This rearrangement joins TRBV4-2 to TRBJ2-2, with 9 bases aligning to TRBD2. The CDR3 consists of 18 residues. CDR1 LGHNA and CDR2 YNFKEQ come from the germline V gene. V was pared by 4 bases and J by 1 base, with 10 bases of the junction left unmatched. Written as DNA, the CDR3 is TGTGCCAGCAGCCTCGACCCAGCGGGAGGACTGAACACCGGGGAGCTGTTTTTT. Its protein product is CASSLDPAGGLNTGELFF.

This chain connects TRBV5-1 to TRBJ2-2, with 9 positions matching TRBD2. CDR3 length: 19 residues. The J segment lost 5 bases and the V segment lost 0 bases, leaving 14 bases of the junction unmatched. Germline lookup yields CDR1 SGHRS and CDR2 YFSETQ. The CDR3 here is CASSLAPVGREGRTGELFF. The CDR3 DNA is TGCGCCAGCAGCTTGGCTCCCGTAGGGCGGGAGGGGCGGACCGGGGAGCTGTTTTTT.

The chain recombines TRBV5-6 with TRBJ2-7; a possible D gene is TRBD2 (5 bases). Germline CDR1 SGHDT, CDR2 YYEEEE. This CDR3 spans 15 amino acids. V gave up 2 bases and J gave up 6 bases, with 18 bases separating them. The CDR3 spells CASSLMGGLEVEQYF. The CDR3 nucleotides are TGTGCCAGCAGCTTAATGGGCGGGTTAGAGGTCGAGCAGTACTTC.

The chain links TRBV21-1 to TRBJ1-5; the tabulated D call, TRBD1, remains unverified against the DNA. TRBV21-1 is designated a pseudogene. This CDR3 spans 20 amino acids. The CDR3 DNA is TGTGCCAGCAGCAAATTGACCCCACGACCCCCGGACACGTCTGAACAGCCCCAGCATTTT. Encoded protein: CASSKLTPRPPDTSEQPQHF.

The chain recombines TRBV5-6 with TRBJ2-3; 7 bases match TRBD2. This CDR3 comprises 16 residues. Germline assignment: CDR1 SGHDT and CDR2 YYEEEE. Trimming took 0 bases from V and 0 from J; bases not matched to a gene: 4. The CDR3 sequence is CASSLVSSGSTDTQYF. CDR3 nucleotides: TGTGCCAGCAGCTTGGTATCTAGCGGTAGCACAGATACGCAGTATTTT.

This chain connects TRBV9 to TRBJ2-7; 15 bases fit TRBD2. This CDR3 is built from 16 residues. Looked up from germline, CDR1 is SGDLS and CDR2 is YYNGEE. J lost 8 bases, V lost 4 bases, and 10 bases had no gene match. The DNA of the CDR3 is TGTGCCAGCAGCACTTGGACTAGCGGGAGGGCCGCGAAGCAGTACTTC. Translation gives CASSTWTSGRAAKQYF.